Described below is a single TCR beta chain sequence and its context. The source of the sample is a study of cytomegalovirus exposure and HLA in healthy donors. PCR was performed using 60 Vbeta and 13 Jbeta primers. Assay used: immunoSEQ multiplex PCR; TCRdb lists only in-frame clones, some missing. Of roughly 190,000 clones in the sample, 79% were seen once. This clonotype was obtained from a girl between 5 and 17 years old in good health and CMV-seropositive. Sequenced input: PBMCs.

The CDR3 protein is CASSEVRGVPDEQYF. As DNA, the CDR3 is TGTGCCAGCAGTGAGGTCCGGGGGGTGCCCGACGAGCAGTACTTC. The rearrangement links TRBV5-4 to TRBJ2-7; 7 bases are a match to TRBD2. Germline CDR1 SGHNT, CDR2 YYREEE (reference sequence). With V trimmed by 5 bases and J by 5 bases, 13 bases remained unmatched. The CDR3 length is 15 residues.